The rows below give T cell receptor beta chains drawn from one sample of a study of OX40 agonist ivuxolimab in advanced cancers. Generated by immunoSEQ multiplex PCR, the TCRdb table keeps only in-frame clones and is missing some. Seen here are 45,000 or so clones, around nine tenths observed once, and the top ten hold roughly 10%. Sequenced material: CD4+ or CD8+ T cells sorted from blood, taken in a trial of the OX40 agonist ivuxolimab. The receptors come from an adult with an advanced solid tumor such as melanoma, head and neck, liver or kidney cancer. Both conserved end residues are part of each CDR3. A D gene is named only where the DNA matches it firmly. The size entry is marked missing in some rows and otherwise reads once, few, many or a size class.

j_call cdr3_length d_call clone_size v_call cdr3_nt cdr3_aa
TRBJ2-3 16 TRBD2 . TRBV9 TGTGCCAGCAGCCCAAGAGGCGGGAGGGCCCAAGATACGCAGTATTTT CASSPRGGRAQDTQYF
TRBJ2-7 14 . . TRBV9 TGTGCCAGCAGCGGCGAGGCCGGTACCTACGAGCAGTACTTC CASSGEAGTYEQYF
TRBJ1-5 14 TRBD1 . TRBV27 TGTGCCAGCAGAAAAGGACAGGGGGGTCAGCCCCAGCATTTT CASRKGQGGQPQHF
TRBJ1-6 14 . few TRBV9 TGTGCCAGCAGCTCAAGCGGACTGAATTCACCCCTCCACTTT CASSSSGLNSPLHF
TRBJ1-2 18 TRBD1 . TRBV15 TGTGCCACCAGCAGACCCGACAGGGGAGTATCTATTGCCTATGGCTACACCTTC CATSRPDRGVSIAYGYTF
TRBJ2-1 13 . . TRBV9 TGTGCCAGCAGCCAAAATCGTGGGAGTGAGCAGTTCTTC CASSQNRGSEQFF
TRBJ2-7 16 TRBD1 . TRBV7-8 TGTGCCAGCAGCTTAGTTCGCCCCGACAGGGGCAACGAGCAGTACTTC CASSLVRPDRGNEQYF
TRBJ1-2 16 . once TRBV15 TGTGCCACCAGCGGGCTTGGGGGCAGGGGAGATGATGGCTACACCTTC CATSGLGGRGDDGYTF
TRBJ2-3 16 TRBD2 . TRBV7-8 TGTGCCAGCAGCTTAGTGGCGGGGGGGAGCACAGATACGCAGTATTTT CASSLVAGGSTDTQYF
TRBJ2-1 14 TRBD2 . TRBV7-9 TGTGCCAGCAGTCGTCCGGGACTAGCGAATGAGCAGTTCTTC CASSRPGLANEQFF
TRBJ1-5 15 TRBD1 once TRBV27 TGTGCCAGCAGAGGAGGGGGCGCGGTCAATCAGCCCCAGCATTTT CASRGGGAVNQPQHF
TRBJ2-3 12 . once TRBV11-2 TGTGCCAGCAGCTTAACCACAGATACGCAGTATTTT CASSLTTDTQYF
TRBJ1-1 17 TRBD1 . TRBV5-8 TGTGCCAGCAGCTTGGAGGGACAGCTCCTGGGGAACACTGAAGCTTTCTTT CASSLEGQLLGNTEAFF
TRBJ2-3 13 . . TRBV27 TGTGCCAGCAGTTTAGGGATGGCGGATACGCAGTATTTT CASSLGMADTQYF
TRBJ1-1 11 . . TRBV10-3 TGTGCCATCAGATCAGGGACTGAAGCTTTCTTT CAIRSGTEAFF
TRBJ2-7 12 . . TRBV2 TGTGCCAGCAGACCGCTTAAAGTCGAGCAGTACTTC CASRPLKVEQYF
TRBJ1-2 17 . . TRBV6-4 TGTGCCAGCAGGGCATACCCCACAGGGATCGGTAACTATGGCTACACCTTC CASRAYPTGIGNYGYTF
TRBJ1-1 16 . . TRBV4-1 TGCGCCAGCAGCCAATCCTACGGGTCTGGGGACACTGAAGCTTTCTTT CASSQSYGSGDTEAFF
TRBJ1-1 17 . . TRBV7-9 TGTGCCAGCAGCTTAGCAGGGAGGGGAGTTAGGAACACTGAAGCTTTCTTT CASSLAGRGVRNTEAFF
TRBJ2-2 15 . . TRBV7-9 TGTGCCAGCAGCCTGGGGGCGCCGAACACCGGGGAGCTGTTTTTT CASSLGAPNTGELFF
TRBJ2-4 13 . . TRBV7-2 TGTGCCAGCAGTACTTCCCGGGGAAACATTCAGTACTTC CASSTSRGNIQYF
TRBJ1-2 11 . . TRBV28 TGTGCCAGCAGTCTGTCCATTTTCTACACCTTC CASSLSIFYTF
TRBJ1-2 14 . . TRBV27 TGTGCCAGCAGTTTATCGGCGAGGAACTATGGCTACACCTTC CASSLSARNYGYTF
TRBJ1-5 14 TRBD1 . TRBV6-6 TGTGCCAGCAGTCACAGGGGTGACAATCAGCCCCAGCATTTT CASSHRGDNQPQHF
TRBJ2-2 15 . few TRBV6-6 TGTGCCAGCAGTTACTTTGCCGCTGCAACCGGGGAGCTGTTTTTT CASSYFAAATGELFF
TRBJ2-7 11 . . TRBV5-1 TGCGCCAGCAGCTTGAATTACGAGCAGTACTTC CASSLNYEQYF
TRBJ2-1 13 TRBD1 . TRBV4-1 TGCGCCAGCAGCCAAACAGGGGGCAGGGAGCAGTTCTTC CASSQTGGREQFF
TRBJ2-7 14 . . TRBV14 TGTGCCAGCAGTGGCGGACATAGGCCCTACGAGCAGTACTTC CASSGGHRPYEQYF
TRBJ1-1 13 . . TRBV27 TGTGCCAGCAGTTTAACTCTCGGATCCGAAGCTTTCTTT CASSLTLGSEAFF
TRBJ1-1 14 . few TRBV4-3 TGCGCCAGCAGCCAAGAAGGGGGTAACACTGAAGCTTTCTTT CASSQEGGNTEAFF